A single sample is the source of the 18 T cell receptor beta chains below, sequenced in a study of blood T cell repertoires in COVID-19. Method: immunoSEQ multiplex PCR; TCRdb's copy keeps in-frame clones and lacks some. The sample yields under 200,000 clones, roughly 85% seen once. The sample was peripheral blood. All receptors come from a woman aged 45-60 years with COVID-19, enrolled during active disease.

The chain links TRBV5-4 to TRBJ2-4, with D maybe TRBD2 (5 bases). The CDR3 totals 14 residues. Germline CDR1 reads SGHNT; CDR2 reads YYREEE (reference sequence). V was clipped by 4 bases and J by 1 base, with 9 bases between them. CDR3 sequence (DNA): TGTGCCAGCAGCCCCCCGGGGGCCAAAAACATTCAGTACTTC. This encodes CASSPPGAKNIQYF.

This sequence joins TRBV19 and TRBJ1-5; 9 bases map to TRBD1. The V segment lost 4 bases and the J segment 5 bases; nucleotides outside the gene matches: 3. The CDR3 has 14 residues. Per the germline V gene, CDR1 is LNHDA and CDR2 is SQIVND (reference sequence). CDR3 DNA sequence: TGTGCCAGTAGTAGTACAGGGGGCCATCAGCCCCAGCATTTT. Protein product: CASSSTGGHQPQHF.

V gene TRBV11-2 combines with J gene TRBJ2-1, with 10 bases lining up with TRBD1. The germline V gene has CDR1 SGHAT and CDR2 FQNNGV. The length of the CDR3 is 14 residues. Germline trimming cut 6 bases from V and 9 bases from J; bases unmatched to any gene: 8. The CDR3 DNA reads as TGTGCCAGCAGTCCCGGGACAGGGGCGCGTGAGCAGTTCTTC. Translation gives CASSPGTGAREQFF. Looking up the rest from reference TRBV11-2 and TRBJ2-1 gives the full variable domain: EAGVAQSPRYKIIEKRQSVAFWCNPISGHATLYWYQQILGQGPKLLIQFQNNGVVDDSQLPKDRFSAERLKGVDSTLKIQPAKLEDSAVYLCASSPGTGAREQFFGPGTRLTVL.

The chain joins TRBV4-1 to TRBJ1-1; D remains ambiguous. V was trimmed by 1 base and J by 2 bases, leaving 14 bases between them. CDR1 is MGHRA, CDR2 YSYEKL, per germline. The CDR3 is made up of 16 amino acids. CDR3 coding DNA: TGCGCCAGCAGCCAAGGCAACAGCGGCGGTAACACTGAAGCTTTCTTT. Protein product: CASSQGNSGGNTEAFF.

The chain has TRBV10-3 and TRBJ1-4; the match to TRBD1 covers 8 bases. CDR3 length: 17 residues. Germline assignment: CDR1 ENHRY and CDR2 SYGVKD. The J segment lost 4 bases and the V segment lost 10 bases, leaving 17 bases of the junction unmatched. The CDR3 sequence: CASTDRGGGSNNEKLFF. CDR3 nucleotides: TGTGCCAGCACTGACAGGGGTGGGGGAAGCAATAATGAAAAACTGTTTTTT.

V and J are TRBV6-5 and TRBJ1-1, with D perhaps matching TRBD1 (6 bases). Trimming cost V 8 bases and J 4 bases, with 8 bases left between them. This CDR3 has 11 residues. The germline gives CDR1 MNHEY, CDR2 SVGAGI. The CDR3 here is CASGRGTEAFF. CDR3 bases: TGTGCCAGCGGCAGGGGCACTGAAGCTTTCTTT.

The chain has TRBV9 and TRBJ1-2, with TRBD1 matching 7 bases. The CDR3 has 15 residues. V shed 4 bases and J 3 bases; nucleotides not matched to a gene: 9. The V gene's germline CDR1 is SGDLS and CDR2 YYNGEE. The CDR3 spells CASSTTTGRDYGYTF. DNA for the CDR3: TGTGCCAGCAGCACTACGACAGGGAGAGACTATGGCTACACCTTC. Full variable domain (outside the CDR3, taken from reference TRBV9 and TRBJ1-2): DSGVTQTPKHLITATGQRVTLRCSPRSGDLSVYWYQQSLDQGLQFLIQYYNGEERAKGNILERFSAQQFPDLHSELNLSSLELGDSALYFCASSTTTGRDYGYTFGSGTRLTVV.

Of note for this clone: A junction end diverges from the germline sequence, so it may reflect a read error. V and J are TRBV6-6 and TRBJ1-4; the D is unclear. Per germline, CDR1 MNHNY and CDR2 SVGAGI (reference sequence). The CDR3 extends over 14 amino acids. In DNA form, the CDR3 reads TGTGCCAGCAGCCCAAAAGTGGAGGCTGAAAACCTGTTTTTT. Amino acids: CASSPKVEAENLFF.

The V call is TRBV18, the J call TRBJ2-5, with 9 nucleotides matching TRBD2. The length of the CDR3 is 14 residues. Germline-derived CDR1 and CDR2 are KGHSH and LQKENI. Trimming at V came to 4 bases and at J to 3 bases, leaving 3 bases not matched to a gene. As DNA, the CDR3 is TGTGCCAGCTCACAAATAGCGGGGGAAGAGACCCAGTACTTC. Protein sequence: CASSQIAGEETQYF.

The CDR3 bases are TGTGCCAGCAGCTCCCCGACAGCAACTAATGAAAAACTGTTTTTT. Encoded protein: CASSSPTATNEKLFF. The chain joins TRBV3-1 (or the pseudogene TRBV3-2) to TRBJ1-4, with a weak D call TRBD1 (5 bases). V was cut by 5 bases and J by 0 bases, with 10 bases left in between. Germline lookup yields CDR1 LGHDT and CDR2 YNNKEL (reference sequence). CDR3 length: 15 residues.

This rearrangement joins TRBV5-1 to TRBJ1-3; 7 bases align to TRBD1. CDR1 and CDR2 from the germline V gene are SGHRS and YFSETQ. J gave up 2 bases and V 4 bases, and 9 bases lay outside the gene matches. The CDR3 extends over 16 amino acids. The CDR3 coding sequence is TGCGCCAGCAGCCAGAACCAGGGGGTCACTGGAAACACCATATATTTT. It yields the protein CASSQNQGVTGNTIYF.

The chain couples TRBV7-3 to TRBJ2-2; D uncertain. CDR1 and CDR2 from the germline V gene are SGHTA and FQGTGA. Deletions cut 1 base from V and 7 bases from J, with 7 bases between. The CDR3 totals 13 residues. CDR3 coding DNA: TGTGCCAGCAGCTTAATCAGTCACGGGGAGCTGTTTTTT. Translation: CASSLISHGELFF.

This sequence joins TRBV19 and TRBJ2-7; the match to TRBD2 covers 8 bases. The V and J ends lost 5 bases and 4 bases, in that order; junction bases with no gene match: 10. Germline V gives CDR1 LNHDA, CDR2 SQIVND (reference sequence). The CDR3 runs to 15 residues. CDR3 in DNA: TGTGCCAGTAGTGAACCCGGGACTAGAAGATACGAGCAGTACTTC. Its translation is CASSEPGTRRYEQYF.

The chain recombines TRBV6-5 with TRBJ1-3, with no clear D. The ends were cut back, 7 bases at V and 0 bases at J, with 7 bases in the middle. The CDR3 sequence is 13 residues long. The germline V gene encodes CDR1 MNHEY and CDR2 SVGAGI. The CDR3 loop reads CASKMSSGNTIYF. CDR3 nucleotides: TGTGCCAGCAAGATGAGCTCTGGAAACACCATATATTTT.

The CDR3 nucleotides are TGTGCCAGCAGTGACAGGGGAAGCACAGATACGCAGTATTTT. Encoded protein: CASSDRGSTDTQYF. V is TRBV6-4 and J is TRBJ2-3; possibly TRBD1 for D (5 bases). Trimming left V 2 bases short and J 0 bases short, with 6 bases between. This CDR3 comprises 14 residues. The V gene's germline CDR1 is MRHNA and CDR2 SNTAGT.

The chain links TRBV6-5 to TRBJ2-7; 10 positions agree with TRBD1. This CDR3 comprises 14 residues. J was trimmed by 4 bases and V by 6 bases; bases with no gene match: 6. Germline CDR1 and CDR2: MNHEY and SVGAGI. The CDR3 region is CASRSGQGLYEQYF. CDR3 nucleotides: TGTGCCAGCAGATCGGGACAGGGGTTGTACGAGCAGTACTTC.

The chain is built from TRBV6-5 and TRBJ2-3, with TRBD2 matching over 7 bases. The V gene's germline CDR1 is MNHEY and CDR2 SVGAGI. The CDR3 length is 14 residues. V trimming: 7 bases; J trimming: 4 bases; junction bases outside the gene matches: 8. The CDR3 bases are TGTGCCAGCAACGTACCGGGGGGAGCAGATACGCAGTATTTT. It codes for CASNVPGGADTQYF.

This chain joins TRBV7-9 and TRBJ2-3, with D perhaps TRBD2 (5 bases). The ends were cut back, 0 bases at V and 1 base at J, with 8 bases in the middle. CDR3 length equals 15 residues. CDR1 is SEHNR and CDR2 is FQNEAQ in the germline V gene (reference sequence). The CDR3 sequence: CASSLAISGTDTQYF. CDR3 bases: TGTGCCAGCAGCTTAGCGATTAGCGGCACAGATACGCAGTATTTT.